This TCR beta chain was observed in a study of vaccination and CD4 T cells after COVID-19. The Oncomine TCR Beta short-read assay was applied to DNA of cultured CD4+ T cells. TCRdb re-called the PCR reads with MiXCR, one entry per CDR3 protein. Counted here are 15,000 to 25,000 distinct CDR3 sequences, around 41% occurring once; the ten biggest clones make up roughly 15%. Trimming stripped 3 bases from V and 2 bases from J, with 20 bases between. The CDR3 runs 17 residues. Germline loops: CDR1 MRHNA, CDR2 SNTAGT. This clonotype was seen more than once but under ten times. What it binds is not known. Treatment in this sample: approximately nine-day PBMC culture with coronavirus spike peptide pools or control peptides (ViraFEST assay).

This clonotype was sampled from a human donor with COVID-19. This chain joins TRBV6-4 and TRBJ2-7; tentatively, D is TRBD2 (5 bases). Sequenced material: cultured CD4+ T cells from blood. The chain's CDR3 is CASSEYFWRMAAYEQYF. In DNA form, the CDR3 reads TGTGCCAGCAGTGAATACTTCTGGAGGATGGCGGCCTACGAGCAGTACTTC.